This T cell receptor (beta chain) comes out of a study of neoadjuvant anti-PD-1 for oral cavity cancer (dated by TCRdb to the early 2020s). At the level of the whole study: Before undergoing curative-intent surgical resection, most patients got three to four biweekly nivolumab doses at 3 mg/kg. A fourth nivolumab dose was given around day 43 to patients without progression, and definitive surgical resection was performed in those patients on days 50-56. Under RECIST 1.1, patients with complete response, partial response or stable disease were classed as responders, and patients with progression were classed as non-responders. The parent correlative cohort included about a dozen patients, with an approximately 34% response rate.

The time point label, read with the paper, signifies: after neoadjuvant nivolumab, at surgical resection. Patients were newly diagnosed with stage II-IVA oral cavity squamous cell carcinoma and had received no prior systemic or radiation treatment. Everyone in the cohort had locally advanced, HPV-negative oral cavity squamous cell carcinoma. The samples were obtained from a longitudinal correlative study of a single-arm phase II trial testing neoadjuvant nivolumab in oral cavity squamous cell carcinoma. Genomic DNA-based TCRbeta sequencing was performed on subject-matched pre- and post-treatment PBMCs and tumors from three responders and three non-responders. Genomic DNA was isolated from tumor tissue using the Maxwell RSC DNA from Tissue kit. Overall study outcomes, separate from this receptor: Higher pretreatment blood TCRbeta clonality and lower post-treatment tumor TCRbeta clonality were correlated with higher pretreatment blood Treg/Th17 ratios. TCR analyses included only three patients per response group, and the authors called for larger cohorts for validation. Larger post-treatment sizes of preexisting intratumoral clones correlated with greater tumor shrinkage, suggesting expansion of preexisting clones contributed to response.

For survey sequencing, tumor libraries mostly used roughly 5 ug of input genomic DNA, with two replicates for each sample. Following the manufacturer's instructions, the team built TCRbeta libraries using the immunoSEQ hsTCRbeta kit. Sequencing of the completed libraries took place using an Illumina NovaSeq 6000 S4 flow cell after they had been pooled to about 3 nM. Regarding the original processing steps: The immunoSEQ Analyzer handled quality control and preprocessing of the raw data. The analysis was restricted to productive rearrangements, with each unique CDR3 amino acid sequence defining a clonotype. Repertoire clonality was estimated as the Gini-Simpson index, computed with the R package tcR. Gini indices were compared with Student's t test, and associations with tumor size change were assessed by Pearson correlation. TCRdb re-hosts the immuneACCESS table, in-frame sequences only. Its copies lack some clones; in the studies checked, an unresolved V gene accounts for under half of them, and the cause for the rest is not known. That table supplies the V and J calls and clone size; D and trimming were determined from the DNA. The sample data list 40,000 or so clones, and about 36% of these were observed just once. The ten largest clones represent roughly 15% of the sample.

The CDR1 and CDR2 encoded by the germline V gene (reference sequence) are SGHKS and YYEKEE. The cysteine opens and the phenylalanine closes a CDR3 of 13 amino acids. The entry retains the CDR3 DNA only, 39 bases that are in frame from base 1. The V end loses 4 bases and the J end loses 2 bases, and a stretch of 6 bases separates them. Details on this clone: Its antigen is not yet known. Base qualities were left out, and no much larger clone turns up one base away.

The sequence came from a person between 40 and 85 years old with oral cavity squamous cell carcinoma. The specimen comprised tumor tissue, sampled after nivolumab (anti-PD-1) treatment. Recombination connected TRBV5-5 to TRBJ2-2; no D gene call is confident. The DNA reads TGTGCCAGCAGCCCATCTAACACCGGGGAGCTGTTTTTT. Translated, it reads CASSPSNTGELFF.